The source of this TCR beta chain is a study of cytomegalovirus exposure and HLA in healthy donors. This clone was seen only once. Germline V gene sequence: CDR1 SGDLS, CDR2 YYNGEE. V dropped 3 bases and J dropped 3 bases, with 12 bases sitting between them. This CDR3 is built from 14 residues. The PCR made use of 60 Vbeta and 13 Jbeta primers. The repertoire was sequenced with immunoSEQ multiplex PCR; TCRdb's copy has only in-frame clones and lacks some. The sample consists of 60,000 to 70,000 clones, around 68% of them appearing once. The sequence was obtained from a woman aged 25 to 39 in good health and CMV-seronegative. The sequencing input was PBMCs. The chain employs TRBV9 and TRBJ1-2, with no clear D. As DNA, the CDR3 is TGTGCCAGCAGCGGAATGGGGAGGGACTATGGCTACACCTTC. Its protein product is CASSGMGRDYGYTF.